A single sample is the source of the 32 T cell receptor beta chains below, sequenced in a study of T cells in Graves' hyperthyroidism and ophthalmopathy. What was amplified from RNA transcripts were TCR beta CDR3 regions. Carried out on the TCR CDR3, a first-round RT-PCR used the HTBI primer set. TCRdb itself ran the multiplex PCR reads through MiXCR, one entry per CDR3 protein. The sample has over 300,000 distinct CDR3 sequences; 14% are singletons. Material: blood. The receptors originated from a woman aged 55-69 years with Graves' hyperthyroidism.

This clonotype has a count of ten or more. The chain employs TRBV2 and TRBJ2-3, with 10 bases fitting TRBD1. Germline V gene data show CDR1 as SNHLY and CDR2 as FYNNEI. The length of the CDR3 is 16 residues. Trimming cost V 6 bases and J 2 bases; bases outside gene matches: 8. CDR3 loop: CASSPLTGGNTDTQYF. The CDR3 bases are TGTGCCAGCAGCCCCCTGACAGGGGGCAACACAGATACGCAGTATTTT.

V and J are TRBV2 and TRBJ2-1, with 10 bases lining up with TRBD2. CDR1 SNHLY and CDR2 FYNNEI come from the germline V gene. CDR3 length: 15 residues. The V gene end was trimmed by 6 bases and the J gene end by 10 bases; junction bases not matched to a gene: 12. The CDR3 DNA sequence: TGTGCCAGCAGCTTGGCCAGCGGGGGGGCGAGGGAGCAGTTCTTC. Translated, it gives CASSLASGGAREQFF.

This clonotype was counted ten times or more. CDR3: CSVEDRGRETQYF. The CDR3 coding sequence is TGCAGCGTTGAAGATCGGGGAAGGGAGACCCAGTACTTC. The chain couples TRBV29-1 to TRBJ2-5; D is perhaps TRBD2 (5 bases). CDR1 is SQVTM, CDR2 ANQGSEA, per germline. Deletions cut 0 bases from V and 5 bases from J, with 10 bases between. This CDR3 contains 13 residues. Full variable domain (remainder filled in from reference TRBV29-1 and TRBJ2-5): SAVISQKPSRDICQRGTSLTIQCQVDSQVTMMFWYRQQPGQSLTLIATANQGSEATYESGFVIDKFPISRPNLTFSTLTVSNMSPEDSSIYLCSVEDRGRETQYFGPGTRLLVL.

In this sample, this clonotype turned up many times. This rearrangement joins TRBV6-1 to TRBJ2-5; possible D gene TRBD1, 5 bases. The CDR3 loop spans 11 amino acids. Germline CDR1 MNHNS, CDR2 SASEGT. Trimming left V 8 bases short and J 5 bases short, with 9 bases between. CDR3: CASRTPETQYF. CDR3 DNA: TGTGCCAGCCGGACACCGGAGACCCAGTACTTC.

This clonotype was counted many times. This sequence joins TRBV7-9 and TRBJ1-1, with D unresolved. Deletions cut 3 bases from V and 0 bases from J, with 8 bases between. CDR3 length: 14 residues. Germline V gene sequence: CDR1 SEHNR, CDR2 FQNEAQ (reference sequence). Written as DNA, the CDR3 is TGTGCCAGCAGCTTCGGGGTTTTGAACACTGAAGCTTTCTTT. Residues: CASSFGVLNTEAFF.

This clonotype was detected many times. In DNA, the CDR3 is TGCAGTGCTGGCGGCTCCTACGAGCAGTACTTC. Its protein is CSAGGSYEQYF. The rearrangement uses TRBV20-1 and TRBJ2-7; D unclear. Germline assignment: CDR1 DFQATT and CDR2 SNEGSKA (reference sequence). V lost 5 bases to trimming and J lost 0 bases, with 5 bases between them. The CDR3 totals 11 residues.

The sample holds one count of this clonotype. This chain uses TRBV5-4 with TRBJ2-3, with 7 positions matching TRBD2. After removal of 4 bases from V and 1 base from J, the junction contained 9 bases not matched to a gene. The CDR3 is 16 amino acids. Germline lookup yields CDR1 SGHNT and CDR2 YYREEE (reference sequence). The CDR3 here is CASSRATSRGTDTQYF. The CDR3 DNA is TGTGCCAGCAGCCGTGCGACTAGCAGGGGCACAGATACGCAGTATTTT.

This clonotype was seen a few times. The J gene is TRBJ2-3, the V gene TRBV6-6; D not resolved. The germline V gene encodes CDR1 MNHNY and CDR2 SVGAGI (reference sequence). The V gene lost 0 bases and the J gene lost 4 bases, with 8 bases spanning the gap. The CDR3 runs to 14 residues. The CDR3 loop reads CASSYSAMPDTQYF. In DNA form, the CDR3 reads TGTGCCAGCAGTTACTCGGCGATGCCAGATACGCAGTATTTT.

V gene TRBV19 combines with J gene TRBJ2-5; a possible D gene is TRBD2 (6 bases). The CDR3 extends over 15 amino acids. Germline CDR1 reads LNHDA; CDR2 reads SQIVND (reference sequence). Trimming cost V 5 bases and J 7 bases, with 20 bases left between them. The CDR3 here is CASSPRERSWGTQYF. CDR3 sequence (DNA): TGTGCCAGTAGTCCCCGGGAGCGGTCCTGGGGGACCCAGTACTTC. Based on the CDR3 plus reference TRBV19 and TRBJ2-5, the full variable domain is DGGITQSPKYLFRKEGQNVTLSCEQNLNHDAMYWYRQDPGQGLRLIYYSQIVNDFQKGDIAEGYSVSREKKESFPLTVTSAQKNPTAFYLCASSPRERSWGTQYFGPGTRLLVL.

This clonotype appeared many times. This sequence joins TRBV12-3 or TRBV12-4 and TRBJ2-2, with 8 nucleotides matching TRBD2. J was trimmed by 8 bases and V by 2 bases; bases with no gene match: 7. This CDR3 has 15 amino acids. CDR3 nucleotides: TGTGCCAGCAGTTTAAGAGCGGGAGATAGTGGGGAGCTGTTTTTT. Amino acids: CASSLRAGDSGELFF.

V and J are TRBV2 and TRBJ2-1; D gene ambiguous. V lost 7 bases and J 5 bases, leaving 12 bases between the germline ends. Germline CDR1 and CDR2: SNHLY and FYNNEI. The CDR3 extends over 13 amino acids. CDR3 sequence reads: CASTLGGDNEQFF. The CDR3 coding sequence is TGTGCCAGCACTTTGGGCGGAGACAATGAGCAGTTCTTC.

This clonotype was detected only a few times. This sequence joins TRBV29-1 and TRBJ2-1, with TRBD2 identical over 7 bases. V trimming: 4 bases; J trimming: 1 base; junction bases outside the gene matches: 4. This CDR3 has 14 amino acids. The germline gives CDR1 SQVTM, CDR2 ANQGSEA. The CDR3 spells CSVAAGASYNEQFF. CDR3 nucleotides: TGCAGCGTTGCGGCGGGAGCTTCCTACAATGAGCAGTTCTTC.

This clonotype occurred many times. The V call is TRBV28, the J call TRBJ1-1; TRBD1 is a possible D gene (5 bases). Germline lookup yields CDR1 MDHEN and CDR2 SYDVKM. V gave up 6 bases and J gave up 3 bases, with 11 bases separating them. This CDR3 comprises 13 residues. The DNA for the CDR3 is TGTGCCAGCAGCCTTGTAGGGGACACTGAAGCTTTCTTT. Protein: CASSLVGDTEAFF.

The chain has TRBV7-3 and TRBJ2-3; D call uncertain. From germline, CDR1 is SGHTA and CDR2 FQGTGA. This CDR3 spans 11 amino acids. V lost 5 bases and J lost 6, with 6 bases in between. The CDR3 here is CASSNMDTQYF. The CDR3 DNA is TGTGCCAGCAGCAACATGGATACGCAGTATTTT.

This clonotype showed up many times. The genes are TRBV6-2 or TRBV6-3 and TRBJ1-2, with 11 bases that match TRBD1. CDR3 length: 16 residues. The V segment lost 2 bases and the J segment 6 bases; nucleotides outside the gene matches: 8. Germline V gives CDR1 MNHEY, CDR2 SVGEGT. The CDR3 region has the DNA TGTGCCAGCAGTTACCCCCGGACAGGGGGCAGAGATGGCTACACCTTC. Its protein product is CASSYPRTGGRDGYTF.

This chain connects TRBV5-4 to TRBJ2-4; no firm D call. Trimming pared 0 bases from V and 0 bases from J, leaving 7 bases between. The CDR3 extends over 15 amino acids. Germline CDR1 is SGHNT and CDR2 is YYREEE (reference sequence). CDR3 DNA sequence: TGTGCCAGCAGCTTGGCTTCGGAAGCCAAAAACATTCAGTACTTC. Protein: CASSLASEAKNIQYF.

V and J are TRBV19 and TRBJ1-2; tentatively, D is TRBD1 (5 bases). In germline, CDR1 is LNHDA, CDR2 SQIVND (reference sequence). Trimming cost V 7 bases and J 4 bases, with 16 bases left between them. The CDR3 spans 14 residues. CDR3 DNA: TGTGCCAGTACTAAACCTGGGGCTGGCTATGGCTACACCTTC. Protein sequence: CASTKPGAGYGYTF.

This clonotype was counted at least ten times. V and J are TRBV11-2 and TRBJ2-4; D possibly corresponds to TRBD2 (6 bases). The CDR3 has 16 amino acids. Per the germline V gene, CDR1 is SGHAT and CDR2 is FQNNGV. Trimming pared 1 base from V and 0 bases from J, leaving 10 bases between. In nucleotides, the CDR3 is TGTGCCAGCAGCTTAGTTCCGGGAGTAGCCAAAAACATTCAGTACTTC. It codes for CASSLVPGVAKNIQYF.

The chain links TRBV19 to TRBJ2-1; TRBD1 agrees at 11 bases. Germline V lookup: CDR1 LNHDA, CDR2 SQIVND (reference sequence). This CDR3 comprises 13 residues. Trimming took 5 bases from V and 8 from J; bases not matched to a gene: 2. The CDR3 region is CASSRTGGDEQFF. CDR3 bases: TGTGCCAGTAGTCGGACAGGGGGCGATGAGCAGTTCTTC.

This clonotype has at least ten counts. The rearrangement uses TRBV5-1 and TRBJ2-1; tentatively, D is TRBD2 (5 bases). V was trimmed by 0 bases and J by 8 bases, leaving 18 bases between them. Looked up from germline, CDR1 is SGHRS and CDR2 is YFSETQ. The CDR3 loop spans 16 amino acids. The CDR3 sequence: CASSLGSHPPRDEQFF. The CDR3 DNA sequence: TGCGCCAGCAGCTTGGGCTCACACCCACCGAGGGATGAGCAGTTCTTC.

This clonotype was detected ten times or more. The rearrangement links TRBV28 to TRBJ2-5; 7 nucleotides align to TRBD1. The CDR3 loop spans 16 amino acids. Trimming at V came to 5 bases and at J to 5 bases, leaving 14 bases not matched to a gene. The V gene's germline CDR1 is MDHEN and CDR2 SYDVKM. For the CDR3, the DNA is TGTGCCAGCAGTCCCCCCCGACAGGGCACTACGGAGACCCAGTACTTC. The encoded protein is CASSPPRQGTTETQYF.

The chain links TRBV28 to TRBJ2-2; TRBD1 matches 7 bases. V shed 5 bases, J shed 4 bases, and the junction held 10 bases outside the gene matches. The CDR3 extends over 16 amino acids. CDR1 MDHEN and CDR2 SYDVKM come from the germline V gene. The CDR3 DNA sequence: TGTGCCAGCAGTATTCCGGACAGGAGGAGCACCGGGGAGCTGTTTTTT. As protein: CASSIPDRRSTGELFF.

This clonotype has ten or more counts. The chain has TRBV6-1 and TRBJ1-1, with TRBD1 identical over 9 bases. The CDR3 has 14 amino acids. Germline V gene sequence: CDR1 MNHNS, CDR2 SASEGT. The V segment lost 6 bases and the J segment 5 bases; nucleotides outside the gene matches: 7. CDR3 region: CASRKQGAFTEAFF. The DNA of the CDR3 is TGTGCCAGCAGGAAACAGGGGGCATTTACTGAAGCTTTCTTT.

This clonotype was seen many times. This sequence joins TRBV11-2 and TRBJ1-1, with D unclear. CDR3 length equals 14 residues. V was trimmed by 4 bases and J by 0 bases, leaving 9 bases between them. Looked up from germline, CDR1 is SGHAT and CDR2 is FQNNGV. The CDR3 sequence is CASSSALLNTEAFF. DNA of the CDR3: TGTGCCAGCAGCTCCGCCTTATTGAACACTGAAGCTTTCTTT.

This clonotype appeared many times. CDR3 region: CATSGARIETQYF. The CDR3 DNA follows: TGTGCCACCAGTGGAGCACGGATAGAGACCCAGTACTTC. The chain recombines TRBV24-1 with TRBJ2-5, with D uncertain. The CDR3 consists of 13 residues. The germline gives CDR1 KGHDR, CDR2 SFDVKD. The ends were cut back, 5 bases at V and 4 bases at J, with 10 bases in the middle.

This clonotype occurred many times. V gene TRBV12-5 combines with J gene TRBJ1-5; D remains ambiguous. Germline values: CDR1 LGHNT, CDR2 FRNRAP. The CDR3 length is 16 residues. V lost 1 base and J lost 3, with 13 bases in between. The CDR3 DNA reads TGTGCTAGTGGTTTGGCCAGTGGGAGAACCAATCAGCCCCAGCATTTT. Its protein product is CASGLASGRTNQPQHF.

In this sample, this clonotype turned up many times. This chain joins TRBV20-1 and TRBJ1-2; 12 positions match TRBD1. CDR1 is DFQATT, CDR2 SNEGSKA, per germline (reference sequence). V lost 1 base and J lost 7; bases outside the gene matches: 13. This CDR3 has 17 amino acids. As DNA, the CDR3 is TGCAGTGCTAGAGGGTATCCGGGACAGGGGGCCCAGAGTGGCTACACCTTC. It codes for CSARGYPGQGAQSGYTF.

This clonotype was seen many times. J is TRBJ2-2 and V is TRBV2; no clear D gene. CDR1 SNHLY and CDR2 FYNNEI come from the germline V gene. The V end lost 4 bases, the J end lost 4 bases, and 13 bases lay between the germline ends. CDR3 length: 15 amino acids. The CDR3 here is CASSVWQIVTGELFF. The CDR3 DNA is TGTGCCAGCAGTGTATGGCAAATTGTCACCGGGGAGCTGTTTTTT.

This clonotype appeared a single time. Just one base apart from a much larger clone, this may be a read error. V gene TRBV3-1 combines with J gene TRBJ2-5, with 8 bases matching TRBD2. There are 16 residues in the CDR3. CDR1 is LGHDT and CDR2 is YNNKEL in the germline V gene (reference sequence). V trimming: 0 bases; J trimming: 6 bases; junction bases outside the gene matches: 9. The CDR3 nucleotides are TGTGCCAGCAGCCAAGATCCCAGCGGGAGTCTTAAGACCCAGTACTTC. Amino acids: CASSQDPSGSLKTQYF.

This clonotype was seen at least ten times. The chain joins TRBV7-9 to TRBJ1-5; possibly TRBD1 for D (6 bases). CDR3 length: 16 amino acids. Between the trimmed V and J ends, which lost 1 base and 3 bases, there was a span of 13 bases. Germline assignment: CDR1 SEHNR and CDR2 FQNEAQ (reference sequence). The CDR3 protein is CASSLVGSGVNQPQHF. CDR3 sequence (DNA): TGTGCCAGCAGCTTAGTAGGTTCAGGGGTCAATCAGCCCCAGCATTTT.

The table lists this clonotype with many counts. V gene TRBV11-2 combines with J gene TRBJ2-7; possibly TRBD1 for D (5 bases). This CDR3 is 13 amino acids long. The germline CDR1 and CDR2 sequences are SGHAT and FQNNGV. V gave up 0 bases and J gave up 7 bases, with 10 bases separating them. As DNA, the CDR3 is TGTGCCAGCAGCTTAGAGGGCGCAGGGGAGCAGTACTTC. The encoded protein is CASSLEGAGEQYF.

This clonotype showed up just once. A much larger clone is a single base away; this may be a read error. This chain joins TRBV29-1 and TRBJ2-5; 7 bases match TRBD1. This CDR3 region has 12 residues. CDR1 and CDR2 (germline): SQVTM, ANQGSEA. CDR3: CSVTDRAETQDF. CDR3 nucleotides: TGCAGCGTAACAGACAGGGCGGAGACCCAGGACTTC.